Each of the 10 T cell receptor beta chains below was sequenced from the same sample in a study of blood T cell repertoires in COVID-19. Produced via immunoSEQ multiplex PCR; TCRdb's table is partial and in-frame only. The table has under 300,000 clones, approximately 88% seen once. Specimen: peripheral blood. These receptors originate from a human donor with COVID-19, enrolled during active disease. The donor label of this sample is uncertain.

The chain is built from TRBV29-1 and TRBJ2-7, with 7 positions matching TRBD1. With V trimmed by 5 bases and J by 0 bases, 10 bases remained unmatched. The CDR3 runs 15 residues. CDR1 and CDR2 (germline): SQVTM, ANQGSEA. This chain's CDR3 is CSVIQGGASSYEQYF. The CDR3 DNA is TGCAGCGTTATCCAAGGGGGCGCTTCCTCCTACGAGCAGTACTTC.

The chain carries TRBV5-8 and TRBJ1-4; 11 bases line up with TRBD1. This CDR3 comprises 16 residues. Germline lookup yields CDR1 SGHTS and CDR2 YDEGEE. V was pared by 2 bases and J by 6 bases, with 6 bases of the junction left unmatched. The CDR3 DNA is TGTGCCAGCAGCTTTCGGACAGGGGGCATGGATGAAAAACTGTTTTTT. Protein product: CASSFRTGGMDEKLFF. Looking up the rest from reference TRBV5-8 and TRBJ1-4 gives the full variable domain: EAGVTQSPTHLIKTRGQQATLRCSPISGHTSVYWYQQALGLGLQFLLWYDEGEERNRGNFPPRFSGRQFPNYSSELNVNALELEDSALYLCASSFRTGGMDEKLFFGSGTQLSVL.

This rearrangement joins TRBV7-2 to TRBJ2-7; 7 bases align to TRBD2. The J segment lost 3 bases and the V segment lost 1 base, leaving 6 bases of the junction unmatched. CDR3 size: 15 residues. Germline CDR1 is SGHTA and CDR2 is FQGNSA. DNA of the CDR3: TGTGCCAGCAGCTTAGTCGCTAGCGGAAACTACGAGCAGTACTTC. As protein: CASSLVASGNYEQYF.

The chain joins TRBV9 to TRBJ2-7, with TRBD1 matching over 9 bases. The ends lost 0 bases at V and 3 bases at J; junction bases unmatched: 4. Germline loops: CDR1 SGDLS, CDR2 YYNGEE. The CDR3 contains 15 residues. In nucleotides, the CDR3 is TGTGCCAGCAGCGTAGGGGACAGGGTAGACTACGAGCAGTACTTC. It codes for CASSVGDRVDYEQYF.

This clone was counted a few times. V gene TRBV6-5 combines with J gene TRBJ2-7, with D uncertain. This CDR3 contains 14 residues. The germline V gene encodes CDR1 MNHEY and CDR2 SVGAGI. V was pared by 0 bases and J by 6 bases, with 12 bases between. The CDR3 protein is CASSYSFGSVEQYF. As DNA, the CDR3 is TGTGCCAGCAGTTACTCGTTCGGGTCGGTCGAGCAGTACTTC.

The genes are TRBV7-3 and TRBJ2-2; D ambiguous. The CDR3 covers 14 residues. Germline lookup yields CDR1 SGHTA and CDR2 FQGTGA. V gave up 1 base and J gave up 3 bases, with 6 bases separating them. This CDR3 reads CASSLNRDTGELFF. The CDR3, as DNA: TGTGCCAGCAGCTTAAACCGGGACACCGGGGAGCTGTTTTTT.

Here the CDR3 DNA reads TGTGCCTGGGACCGGGACTTCCAAGAGACCCAGTACTTC. It encodes CAWDRDFQETQYF. The J gene is TRBJ2-5, the V gene TRBV30; the D gene is possibly TRBD2 (6 bases). V shed 5 bases and J shed 1 base, with 11 bases lying between them. The CDR3 is made up of 13 amino acids. CDR1 is GTSNPN, CDR2 SVGIG, per germline (reference sequence). The complete variable domain, with remaining parts taken from reference TRBV30 and TRBJ2-5, reads SQTIHQWPATLVQPVGSPLSLECTVEGTSNPNLYWYRQAAGRGLQLLFYSVGIGQISSEVPQNLSASRPQDRQFILSSKKLLLSDSGFYLCAWDRDFQETQYFGPGTRLLVL.

The chain has TRBV11-2 and TRBJ2-7, with TRBD2 matching 9 bases. CDR3 length equals 15 residues. Trimming removed 3 bases from V and 1 base from J; junction bases left unmatched: 4. Germline CDR1 SGHAT, CDR2 FQNNGV. DNA for the CDR3: TGTGCCAGCAGCTTGCTTAGCGGGAGTTCCTACGAGCAGTACTTC. Protein sequence: CASSLLSGSSYEQYF.

This clone was recorded only once. The gene calls are TRBV10-3 and TRBJ1-2; 10 nucleotides align to TRBD1. V lost 11 bases and J lost 8; bases outside the gene matches: 17. Germline CDR1 is ENHRY and CDR2 is SYGVKD. This CDR3 has 15 amino acids. The CDR3 DNA sequence: TGTGCCTCCCGGCTTTCCGGGACAGGGGCGTCCGGCTACACCTTC. Protein product: CASRLSGTGASGYTF.

V is TRBV25-1 and J is TRBJ1-2; maybe TRBD1 (6 bases). The CDR3 contains 16 residues. Germline V CDR1 and CDR2: MGHDK, SYGVNS. V was clipped by 2 bases and J by 0 bases, with 13 bases between them. The CDR3 sequence: CASSEVDRPANYGYTF. CDR3 in DNA: TGTGCCAGCAGTGAAGTTGACAGGCCAGCTAACTATGGCTACACCTTC.